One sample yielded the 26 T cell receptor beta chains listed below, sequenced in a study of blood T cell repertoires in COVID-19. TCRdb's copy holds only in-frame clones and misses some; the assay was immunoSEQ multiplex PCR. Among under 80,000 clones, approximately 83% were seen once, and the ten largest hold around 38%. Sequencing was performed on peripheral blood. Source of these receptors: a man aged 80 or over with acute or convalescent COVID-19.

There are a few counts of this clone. CDR3 in DNA: TGTGCCAGCAGTTTAAAACAGGGTATTTATAATTCACCCCTCCACTTT. Amino acids: CASSLKQGIYNSPLHF. The V gene is TRBV28, the J gene TRBJ1-6; maybe TRBD1 (6 bases). V lost 2 bases and J lost 4, with 12 bases in between. This CDR3 is 16 amino acids long. Germline V CDR1 and CDR2: MDHEN, SYDVKM. Full variable domain (missing parts from reference TRBV28 and TRBJ1-6): DVKVTQSSRYLVKRTGEKVFLECVQDMDHENMFWYRQDPGLGLRLIYFSYDVKMKEKGDIPEGYSVSREKKERFSLILESASTNQTSMYLCASSLKQGIYNSPLHFGNGTRLTVT.

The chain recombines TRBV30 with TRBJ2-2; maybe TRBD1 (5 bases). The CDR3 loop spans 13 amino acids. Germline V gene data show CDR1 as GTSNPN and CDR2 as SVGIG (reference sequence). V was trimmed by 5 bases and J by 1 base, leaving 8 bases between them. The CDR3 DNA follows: TGTGCCTGGCACACAGGGAACACCGGGGAGCTGTTTTTT. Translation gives CAWHTGNTGELFF.

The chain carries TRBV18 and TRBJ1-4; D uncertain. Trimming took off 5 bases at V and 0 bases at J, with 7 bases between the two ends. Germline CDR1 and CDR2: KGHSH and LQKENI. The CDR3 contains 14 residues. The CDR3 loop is CASSLQATNEKLFF. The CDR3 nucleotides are TGTGCCAGCTCATTACAAGCAACTAATGAAAAACTGTTTTTT.

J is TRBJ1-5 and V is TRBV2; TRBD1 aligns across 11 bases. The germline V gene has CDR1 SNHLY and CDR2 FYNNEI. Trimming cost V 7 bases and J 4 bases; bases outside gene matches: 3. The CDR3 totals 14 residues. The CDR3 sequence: CASTGTGGNQPQHF. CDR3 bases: TGTGCCAGCACTGGGACAGGGGGTAATCAGCCCCAGCATTTT.

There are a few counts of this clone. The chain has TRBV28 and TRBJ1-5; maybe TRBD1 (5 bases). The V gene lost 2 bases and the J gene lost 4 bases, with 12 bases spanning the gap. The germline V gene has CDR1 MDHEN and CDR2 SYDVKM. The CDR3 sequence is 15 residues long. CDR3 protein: CASSLAGAGNQPQHF. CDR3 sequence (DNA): TGTGCCAGCAGTTTAGCTGGGGCAGGGAATCAGCCCCAGCATTTT.

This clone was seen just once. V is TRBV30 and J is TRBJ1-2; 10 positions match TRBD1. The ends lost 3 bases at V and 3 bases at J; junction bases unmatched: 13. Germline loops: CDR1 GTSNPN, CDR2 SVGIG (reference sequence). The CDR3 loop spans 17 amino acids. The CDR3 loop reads CAWSRSSHGTGDYGYTF. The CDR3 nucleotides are TGTGCCTGGAGCCGCTCCTCACACGGGACAGGGGACTATGGCTACACCTTC.

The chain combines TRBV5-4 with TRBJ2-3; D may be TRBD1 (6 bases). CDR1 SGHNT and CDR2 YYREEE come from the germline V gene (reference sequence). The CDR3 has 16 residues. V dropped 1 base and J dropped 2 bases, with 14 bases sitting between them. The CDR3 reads CASSLLIDRFTDTQYF. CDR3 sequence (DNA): TGTGCCAGCAGCTTGCTAATTGACAGGTTCACAGATACGCAGTATTTT. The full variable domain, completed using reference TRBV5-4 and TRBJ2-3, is ETGVTQSPTHLIKTRGQQVTLRCSSQSGHNTVSWYQQALGQGPQFIFQYYREEENGRGNFPPRFSGLQFPNYSSELNVNALELDDSALYLCASSLLIDRFTDTQYFGPGTRLTVL.

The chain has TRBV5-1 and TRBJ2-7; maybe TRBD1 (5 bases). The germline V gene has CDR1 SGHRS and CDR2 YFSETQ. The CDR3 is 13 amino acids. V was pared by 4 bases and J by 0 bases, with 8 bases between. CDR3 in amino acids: CASSEDNSYEQYF. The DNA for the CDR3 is TGCGCCAGCAGCGAGGACAACTCCTACGAGCAGTACTTC.

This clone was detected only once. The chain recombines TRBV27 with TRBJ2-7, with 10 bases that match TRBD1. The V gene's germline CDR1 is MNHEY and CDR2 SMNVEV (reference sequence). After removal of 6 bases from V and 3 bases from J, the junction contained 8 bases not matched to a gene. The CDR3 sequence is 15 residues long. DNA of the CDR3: TGTGCCAGCAGCCGCGTGACAGGGGGCGTCTACGAGCAGTACTTC. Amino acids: CASSRVTGGVYEQYF.

CDR3 sequence reads: CASSLETGGGYTF. CDR3 DNA: TGTGCCAGCAGCTTGGAGACAGGGGGTGGCTACACCTTC. V gene TRBV5-4 combines with J gene TRBJ1-2, with 9 bases matching TRBD1. This CDR3 comprises 13 residues. Germline V gives CDR1 SGHNT, CDR2 YYREEE (reference sequence). The junction had 1 base not matched to a gene; V was cut back by 0 bases and J by 7 bases.

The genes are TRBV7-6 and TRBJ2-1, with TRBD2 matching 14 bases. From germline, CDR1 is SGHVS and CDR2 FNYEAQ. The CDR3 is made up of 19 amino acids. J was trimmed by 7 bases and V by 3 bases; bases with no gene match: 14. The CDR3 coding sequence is TGTGCCAGCAGCTTGCAGACTAGCGGGAGGGATGAAGGTGAAAATGAGCAGTTCTTC. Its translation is CASSLQTSGRDEGENEQFF.

CDR3 protein: CASSPRDGRNTEAFF. The CDR3 coding sequence is TGTGCCAGTAGTCCTAGGGACGGGAGAAACACTGAAGCTTTCTTT. The chain is built from TRBV19 and TRBJ1-1, with TRBD1 as a possible D gene (5 bases). The germline V gene encodes CDR1 LNHDA and CDR2 SQIVND (reference sequence). This CDR3 comprises 15 residues. The V gene lost 5 bases and the J gene lost 2 bases, with 15 bases spanning the gap. The variable domain in full, completed from reference TRBV19 and TRBJ1-1, reads DGGITQSPKYLFRKEGQNVTLSCEQNLNHDAMYWYRQDPGQGLRLIYYSQIVNDFQKGDIAEGYSVSREKKESFPLTVTSAQKNPTAFYLCASSPRDGRNTEAFFGQGTRLTVV.

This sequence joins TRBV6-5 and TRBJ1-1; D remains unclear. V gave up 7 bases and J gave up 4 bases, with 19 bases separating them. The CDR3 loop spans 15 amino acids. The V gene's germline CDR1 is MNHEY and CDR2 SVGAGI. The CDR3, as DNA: TGTGCCAGCATTCTGAAGGGTTACGAGGGCACTGAAGCTTTCTTT. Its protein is CASILKGYEGTEAFF.

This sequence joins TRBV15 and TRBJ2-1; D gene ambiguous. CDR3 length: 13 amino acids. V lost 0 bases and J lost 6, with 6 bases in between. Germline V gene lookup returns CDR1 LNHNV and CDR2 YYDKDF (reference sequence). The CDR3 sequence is CATSRDLPNEQFF. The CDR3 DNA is TGTGCCACCAGCAGAGATCTACCCAATGAGCAGTTCTTC.

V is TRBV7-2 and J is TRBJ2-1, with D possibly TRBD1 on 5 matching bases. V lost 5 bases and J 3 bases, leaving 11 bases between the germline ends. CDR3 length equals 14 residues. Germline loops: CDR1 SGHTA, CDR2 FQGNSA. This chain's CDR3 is CASSLGASYNEQFF. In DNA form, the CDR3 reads TGTGCCAGCAGCCTTGGGGCAAGCTACAATGAGCAGTTCTTC. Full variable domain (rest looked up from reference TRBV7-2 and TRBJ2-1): GAGVSQSPSNKVTEKGKDVELRCDPISGHTALYWYRQSLGQGLEFLIYFQGNSAPDKSGLPSDRFSAERTGGSVSTLTIQRTQQEDSAVYLCASSLGASYNEQFFGPGTRLTVL.

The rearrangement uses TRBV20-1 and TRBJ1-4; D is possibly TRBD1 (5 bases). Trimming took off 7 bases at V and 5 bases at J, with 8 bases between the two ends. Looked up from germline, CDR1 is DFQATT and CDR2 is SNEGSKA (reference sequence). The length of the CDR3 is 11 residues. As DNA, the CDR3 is TGCAGTGTTCGGGGGAATGAAAAACTGTTTTTT. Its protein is CSVRGNEKLFF.

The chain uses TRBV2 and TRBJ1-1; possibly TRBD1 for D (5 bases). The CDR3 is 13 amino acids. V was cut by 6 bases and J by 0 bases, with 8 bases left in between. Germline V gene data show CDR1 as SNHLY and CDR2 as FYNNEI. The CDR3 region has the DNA TGTGCCAGCAGGGAGACAGTGAACACTGAAGCTTTCTTT. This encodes CASRETVNTEAFF.

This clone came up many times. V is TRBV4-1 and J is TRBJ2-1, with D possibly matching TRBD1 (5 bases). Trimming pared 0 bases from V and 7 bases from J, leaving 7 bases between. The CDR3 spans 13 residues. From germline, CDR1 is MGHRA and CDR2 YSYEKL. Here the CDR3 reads CASSQDRVNEQFF. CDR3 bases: TGCGCCAGCAGCCAAGACAGGGTTAATGAGCAGTTCTTC.

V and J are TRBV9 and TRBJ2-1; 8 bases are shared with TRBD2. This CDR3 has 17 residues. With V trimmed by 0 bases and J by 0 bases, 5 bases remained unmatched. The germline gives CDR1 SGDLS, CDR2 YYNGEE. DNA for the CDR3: TGTGCCAGCAGCGTAGATGGTAGCGGGACCTCCTACAATGAGCAGTTCTTC. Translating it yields CASSVDGSGTSYNEQFF.

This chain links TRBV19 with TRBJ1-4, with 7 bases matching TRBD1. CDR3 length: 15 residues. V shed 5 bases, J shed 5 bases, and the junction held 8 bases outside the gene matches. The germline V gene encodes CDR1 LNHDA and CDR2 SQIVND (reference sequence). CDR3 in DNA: TGTGCCAGTAGTCCCCTAACAGGGGCGAATGAAAAACTGTTTTTT. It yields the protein CASSPLTGANEKLFF.

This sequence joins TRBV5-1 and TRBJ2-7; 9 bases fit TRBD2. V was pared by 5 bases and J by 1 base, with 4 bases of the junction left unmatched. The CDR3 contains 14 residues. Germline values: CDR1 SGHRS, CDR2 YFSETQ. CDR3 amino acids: CASRVAGASYEQYF. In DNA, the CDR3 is TGCGCCAGCAGGGTAGCGGGGGCATCCTACGAGCAGTACTTC.

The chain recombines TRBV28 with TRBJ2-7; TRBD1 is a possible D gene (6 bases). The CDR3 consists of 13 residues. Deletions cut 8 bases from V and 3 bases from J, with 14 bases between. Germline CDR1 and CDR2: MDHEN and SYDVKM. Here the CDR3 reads CASGSGAVYEQYF. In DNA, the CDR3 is TGTGCCAGCGGATCAGGGGCGGTCTACGAGCAGTACTTC.

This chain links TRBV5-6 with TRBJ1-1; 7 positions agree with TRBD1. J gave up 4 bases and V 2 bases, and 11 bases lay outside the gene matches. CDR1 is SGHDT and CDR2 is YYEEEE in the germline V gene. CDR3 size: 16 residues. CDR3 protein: CASSFAQTGRSTEAFF. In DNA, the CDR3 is TGTGCCAGCAGCTTCGCCCAGACAGGGAGGAGCACTGAAGCTTTCTTT.

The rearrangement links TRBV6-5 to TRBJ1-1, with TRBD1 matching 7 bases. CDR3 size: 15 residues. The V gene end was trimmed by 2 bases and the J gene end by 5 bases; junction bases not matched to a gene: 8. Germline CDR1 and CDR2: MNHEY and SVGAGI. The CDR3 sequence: CASSYAGGDGTEAFF. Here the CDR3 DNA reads TGTGCCAGCAGTTACGCAGGGGGAGATGGGACTGAAGCTTTCTTT.

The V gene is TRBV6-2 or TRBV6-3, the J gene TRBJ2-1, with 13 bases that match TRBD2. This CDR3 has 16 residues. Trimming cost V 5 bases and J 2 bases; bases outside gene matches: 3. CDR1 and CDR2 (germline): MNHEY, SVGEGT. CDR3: CASSETSGRTYNEQFF. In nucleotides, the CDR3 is TGTGCCAGCAGTGAGACTAGCGGGAGGACCTACAATGAGCAGTTCTTC.

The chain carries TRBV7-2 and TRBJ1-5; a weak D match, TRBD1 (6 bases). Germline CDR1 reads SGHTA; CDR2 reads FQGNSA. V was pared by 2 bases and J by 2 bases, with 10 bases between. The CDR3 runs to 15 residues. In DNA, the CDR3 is TGTGCCAGCAGCTTACGGGCAGGGGGCAATCAGCCCCAGCATTTT. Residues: CASSLRAGGNQPQHF.